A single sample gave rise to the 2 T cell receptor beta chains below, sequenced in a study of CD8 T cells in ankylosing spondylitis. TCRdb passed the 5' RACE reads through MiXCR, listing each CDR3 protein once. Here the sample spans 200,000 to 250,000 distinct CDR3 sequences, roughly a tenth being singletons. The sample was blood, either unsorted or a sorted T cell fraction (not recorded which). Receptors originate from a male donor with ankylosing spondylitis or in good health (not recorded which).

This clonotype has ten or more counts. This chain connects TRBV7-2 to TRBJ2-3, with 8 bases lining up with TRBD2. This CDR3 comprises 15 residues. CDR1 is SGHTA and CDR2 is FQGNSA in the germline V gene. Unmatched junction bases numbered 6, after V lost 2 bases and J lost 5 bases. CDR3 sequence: CASSLLLAGLDTQYF. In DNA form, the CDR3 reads TGTGCCAGCAGCTTACTCTTAGCGGGGTTAGATACGCAGTATTTT.

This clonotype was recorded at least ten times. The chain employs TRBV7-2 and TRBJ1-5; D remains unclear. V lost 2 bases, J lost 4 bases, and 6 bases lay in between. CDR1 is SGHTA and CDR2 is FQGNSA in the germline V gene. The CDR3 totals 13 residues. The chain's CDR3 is CASSLSWNQPQHF. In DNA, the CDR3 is TGTGCCAGCAGCTTATCATGGAATCAGCCCCAGCATTTT. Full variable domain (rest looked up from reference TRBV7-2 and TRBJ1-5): GAGVSQSPSNKVTEKGKDVELRCDPISGHTALYWYRQSLGQGLEFLIYFQGNSAPDKSGLPSDRFSAERTGGSVSTLTIQRTQQEDSAVYLCASSLSWNQPQHFGDGTRLSIL.